This T cell receptor beta chain was found in a study of neoadjuvant anti-PD-1 for oral cavity cancer. Generated by immunoSEQ multiplex PCR, the TCRdb table keeps only in-frame clones and is missing some. Among 55,000 to 80,000 clones listed, approximately 82% were seen once. The CDR3 length is 12 residues. Germline V gives CDR1 SGHTA, CDR2 FQGNSA. V lost 9 bases and J 4 bases, leaving 13 bases between the germline ends. The sample consisted of PBMCs, taken before nivolumab (anti-PD-1) treatment. The receptor was isolated from a person aged 40 to 85 with oral cavity squamous cell carcinoma. The rearrangement joins TRBV7-2 to TRBJ2-7; D call uncertain. The CDR3 nucleotides are TGTGCCAGTACGGGTACGGAATACGAGCAGTACTTC. Protein product: CASTGTEYEQYF. The variable domain in full, completed from reference TRBV7-2 and TRBJ2-7, reads GAGVSQSPSNKVTEKGKDVELRCDPISGHTALYWYRQSLGQGLEFLIYFQGNSAPDKSGLPSDRFSAERTGGSVSTLTIQRTQQEDSAVYLCASTGTEYEQYFGPGTRLTVT.